Listed below are T cell receptor beta chains from one sample, sequenced in a study of blood T cell repertoires in COVID-19. The assay was immunoSEQ multiplex PCR, and TCRdb's table has in-frame clones only and misses some. Among approximately 140,000 clones listed, 79% were seen once. Sequencing was carried out using peripheral blood. The source is a man between 60 and 75 years old with acute or convalescent COVID-19. CDR3s include the opening cysteine and the closing phenylalanine or tryptophan. A D gene is named only where the DNA matches it firmly. Rows may omit the clone size; those that give it use once, few, many or a size class.

j_gene | v_gene | abundance | d_gene | CDR3aa | CDR3nt
TRBJ2-4 | TRBV30 | - | TRBD2 | CAWSVLLAPSGLAKNIQYF | TGTGCCTGGAGTGTACTACTAGCCCCTAGCGGACTAGCCAAAAACATTCAGTACTTC
TRBJ2-3 | TRBV4-3 | - | - | CASSQESRDTQYF | TGCGCCAGCAGCCAAGAGTCCCGAGATACGCAGTATTTT
TRBJ2-3 | TRBV7-9 | few | - | CASPSDSSSTDTQYF | TGTGCCAGCCCCTCCGACAGCTCAAGCACAGATACGCAGTATTTT
TRBJ1-5 | TRBV4-2 | once | - | CASSQDGNQPQHF | TGTGCCAGCAGCCAAGACGGGAATCAGCCCCAGCATTTT
TRBJ2-2 | TRBV2 | - | - | CASIPDRTNTGELFF | TGTGCCAGCATTCCGGACAGAACGAACACCGGGGAGCTGTTTTTT
TRBJ1-2 | TRBV30 | - | - | CAWSVSNRVGYTF | TGTGCCTGGAGTGTCTCAAACAGGGTTGGCTACACCTTC
TRBJ2-1 | TRBV5-1 | - | TRBD1 | CASSVGQGAMAEQFF | TGCGCCAGCAGCGTCGGACAGGGGGCAATGGCAGAGCAGTTCTTC
TRBJ2-3 | TRBV7-2 | once | TRBD1 | CASSFTGQGTQYF | TGTGCCAGCAGCTTTACGGGACAGGGGACGCAGTATTTT
TRBJ2-7 | TRBV15 | - | - | CATSRAVAGYEQYF | TGTGCCACCAGCAGAGCCGTTGCGGGCTACGAGCAGTACTTC
TRBJ1-3 | TRBV19 | - | - | CASSDTWHSGNTIYF | TGTGCCAGTAGTGACACTTGGCACTCTGGAAACACCATATATTTT
TRBJ2-3 | TRBV19 | - | TRBD2 | CASSGLAGSTDTQYF | TGTGCCAGTAGCGGACTAGCGGGAAGCACAGATACGCAGTATTTT
TRBJ1-4 | TRBV7-2 | - | - | CASSLAVGTNEKLFF | TGTGCCAGCAGCTTAGCGGTCGGAACTAATGAAAAACTGTTTTTT
TRBJ1-1 | TRBV28 | - | - | CASRFGVSGYTEAFF | TGTGCCAGCAGGTTCGGCGTCTCAGGGTACACTGAAGCTTTCTTT
TRBJ2-7 | TRBV6-6 | - | - | CASSLSGYEQYF | TGTGCCAGCTCCCTATCGGGCTACGAGCAGTACTTC
TRBJ1-4 | TRBV28 | - | - | CASSPFGQSIVEKLFF | TGTGCCAGCAGTCCCTTCGGACAAAGTATAGTGGAAAAACTGTTTTTT
TRBJ1-1 | TRBV3-1/TRBV3-2 | - | - | CASSPLGNTEAFF | TGTGCCAGCAGCCCCCTAGGGAACACTGAAGCTTTCTTT
TRBJ1-1 | TRBV6-1 | - | - | CASSEALRGTEAFF | TGTGCCAGCAGTGAAGCGCTGCGGGGAACTGAAGCTTTCTTT
TRBJ1-2 | TRBV10-3 | few | TRBD1 | CAISEQGGIYTF | TGTGCCATCAGTGAACAGGGGGGGATCTACACCTTC
TRBJ2-7 | TRBV5-4 | - | - | CASSYKADPYEQYF | TGTGCCAGCAGCTATAAAGCGGACCCCTACGAGCAGTACTTC
TRBJ2-2 | TRBV5-4 | - | - | CASRSGGSAYTGELFF | TGTGCCAGCCGATCGGGTGGGAGCGCATACACCGGGGAGCTGTTTTTT
TRBJ1-2 | TRBV6-5 | - | - | CASSRQGNYGYTF | TGTGCCAGCAGCCGGCAGGGGAACTATGGCTACACCTTC
TRBJ2-2 | TRBV7-2 | - | - | CASSPPANTGELFF | TGTGCCAGCAGCCCCCCAGCGAACACCGGGGAGCTGTTTTTT
TRBJ2-2 | TRBV10-3 | - | - | CAIGGGIGRLGTGELFF | TGTGCCATCGGGGGGGGCATCGGCAGATTAGGTACCGGGGAGCTGTTTTTT
TRBJ2-2 | TRBV28 | - | TRBD1 | CASSLSGQHTGELFF | TGTGCCAGCAGTTTATCGGGACAGCACACCGGGGAGCTGTTTTTT
TRBJ2-7 | TRBV27 | - | TRBD1 | CASSFSPGQLYEQYF | TGTGCCAGCAGTTTCTCACCGGGACAGCTTTACGAGCAGTACTTC
TRBJ1-1 | TRBV18 | few | - | CASSPRTEAFF | TGTGCCAGCTCACCACGGACAGAAGCTTTCTTT
TRBJ1-5 | TRBV19 | - | - | CANLTDYSNQPQHF | TGTGCCAATTTAACAGATTATAGCAATCAGCCCCAGCATTTT
TRBJ1-6 | TRBV30 | - | TRBD1 | CAWSVEGQINSPLHF | TGTGCCTGGAGTGTAGAGGGACAGATCAATTCACCCCTCCACTTT